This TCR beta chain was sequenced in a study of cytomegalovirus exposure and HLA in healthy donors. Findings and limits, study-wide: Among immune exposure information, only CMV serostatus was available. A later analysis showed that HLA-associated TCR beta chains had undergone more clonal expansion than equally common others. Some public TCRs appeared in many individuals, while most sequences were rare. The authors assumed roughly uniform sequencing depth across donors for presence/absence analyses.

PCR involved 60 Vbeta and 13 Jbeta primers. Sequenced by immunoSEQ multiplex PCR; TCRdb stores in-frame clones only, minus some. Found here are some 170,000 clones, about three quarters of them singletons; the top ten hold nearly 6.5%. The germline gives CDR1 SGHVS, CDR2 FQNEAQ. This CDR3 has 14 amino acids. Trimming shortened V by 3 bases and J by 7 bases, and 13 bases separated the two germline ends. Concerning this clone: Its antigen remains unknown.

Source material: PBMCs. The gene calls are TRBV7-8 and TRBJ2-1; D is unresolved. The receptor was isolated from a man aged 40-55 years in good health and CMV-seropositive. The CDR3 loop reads CASSFASRVNEQFF. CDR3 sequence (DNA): TGTGCCAGCAGCTTTGCTTCACGAGTTAATGAGCAGTTCTTC.